These 6 T cell receptor beta chains originate from one sample sequenced in a study of T cells in Graves' hyperthyroidism and ophthalmopathy. What was amplified from RNA transcripts were TCR beta CDR3 regions. Carried out on the TCR CDR3, a first-round RT-PCR used the HTBI primer set. TCRdb reanalysed the multiplex PCR reads using MiXCR and keeps one entry per CDR3 protein. The sample carries hundreds of thousands of distinct CDR3 sequences, about 25% recorded once. Source material: blood. All receptors derive from a man in his fifties with Graves' hyperthyroidism.

The V and J genes are TRBV29-1 and TRBJ1-2; TRBD1 aligns across 7 bases. V dropped 2 bases and J dropped 8; count of bases not matched to a gene: 5. CDR3 length: 12 amino acids. Germline CDR1 SQVTM, CDR2 ANQGSEA. The DNA of the CDR3 is TGCAGCGTTGAATTGTCAGGGGGAGGCTACACCTTC. It yields the protein CSVELSGGGYTF.

The J gene is TRBJ2-2, the V gene TRBV9; D is ambiguous. CDR3 size: 14 residues. Germline V gives CDR1 SGDLS, CDR2 YYNGEE. V lost 5 bases, J lost 1 base, and 9 bases lay in between. The CDR3 coding sequence is TGTGCCAGCAGTAATGGGTTGAACACCGGGGAGCTGTTTTTT. Translated: CASSNGLNTGELFF.

This chain joins TRBV7-8 and TRBJ2-1; 12 positions agree with TRBD2. V lost 1 base, J lost 6 bases, and 1 base stayed unmatched. Germline assignment: CDR1 SGHVS and CDR2 FQNEAQ. The CDR3 contains 15 residues. This chain's CDR3 is CASSLVGLAGNEQFF. The CDR3 bases are TGTGCCAGCAGCTTAGTGGGACTAGCGGGCAATGAGCAGTTCTTC.

This chain uses TRBV20-1 with TRBJ1-1, with D hard to call. The germline CDR1 and CDR2 sequences are DFQATT and SNEGSKA (reference sequence). Deletions cut 3 bases from V and 2 bases from J, with 13 bases between. The CDR3 is 14 residues long. The CDR3 region is CSARQTTPNTEAFF. The CDR3, as DNA: TGCAGTGCTAGGCAAACAACCCCAAACACTGAAGCTTTCTTT.

The chain joins TRBV11-3 to TRBJ2-7; 9 bases match TRBD2. This CDR3 has 15 residues. Trimming took 5 bases from V and 7 from J; bases not matched to a gene: 12. Germline V gene sequence: CDR1 SGHNT, CDR2 YENEEA. CDR3 in DNA: TGTGCCAGCAGCACCCGGCGGGGGGGCAACCAAGAGCAGTACTTC. This translates into CASSTRRGGNQEQYF.

Regarding this clonotype: This sequence may be a read error, since a much larger clone differs from it by one base. The chain employs TRBV12-3 or TRBV12-4 and TRBJ1-1, with 8 bases fitting TRBD1. CDR3 size: 13 residues. The CDR3 DNA reads as TGTGCCAGCAGTCACAGGGGGGTTACTGAAGATTTCTTT. Protein sequence: CASSHRGVTEDFF.